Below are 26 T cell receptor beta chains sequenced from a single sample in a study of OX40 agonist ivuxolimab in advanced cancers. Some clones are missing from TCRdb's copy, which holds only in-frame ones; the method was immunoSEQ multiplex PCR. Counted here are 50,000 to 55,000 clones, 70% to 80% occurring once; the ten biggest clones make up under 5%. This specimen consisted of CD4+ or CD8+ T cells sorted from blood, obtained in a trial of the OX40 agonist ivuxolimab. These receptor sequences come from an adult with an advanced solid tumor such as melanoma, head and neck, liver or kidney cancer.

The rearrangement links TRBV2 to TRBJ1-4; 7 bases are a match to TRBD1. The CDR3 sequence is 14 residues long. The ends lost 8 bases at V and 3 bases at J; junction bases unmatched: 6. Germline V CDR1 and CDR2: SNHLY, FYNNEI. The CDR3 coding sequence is TGTGCCAGCGTCTGGGACAGCGCTAATGAAAAACTGTTTTTT. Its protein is CASVWDSANEKLFF.

The CDR3 is CASSLFGGGNYGYTF. DNA of the CDR3: TGTGCCAGCAGTTTATTTGGAGGGGGCAACTATGGCTACACCTTC. The chain links TRBV28 to TRBJ1-2; TRBD1 matches 7 bases. CDR1 is MDHEN, CDR2 SYDVKM, per germline. V was pared by 1 base and J by 2 bases, with 4 bases of the junction left unmatched. CDR3 length: 15 residues.

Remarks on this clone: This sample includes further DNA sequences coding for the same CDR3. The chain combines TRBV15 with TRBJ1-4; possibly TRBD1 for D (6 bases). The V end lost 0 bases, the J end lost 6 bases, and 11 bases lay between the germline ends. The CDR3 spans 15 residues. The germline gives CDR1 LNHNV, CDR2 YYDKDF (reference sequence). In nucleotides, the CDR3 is TGTGCCACCAGCAGAGACAGGGGCTGGGATGAAAAACTGTTTTTT. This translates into CATSRDRGWDEKLFF.

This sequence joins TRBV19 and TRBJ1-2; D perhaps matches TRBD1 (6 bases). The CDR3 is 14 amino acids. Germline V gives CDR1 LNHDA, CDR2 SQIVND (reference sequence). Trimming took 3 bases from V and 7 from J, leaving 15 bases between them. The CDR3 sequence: CASSIDRRGSGYTF. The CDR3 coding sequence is TGTGCCAGTAGTATCGACAGGCGGGGGAGTGGCTACACCTTC.

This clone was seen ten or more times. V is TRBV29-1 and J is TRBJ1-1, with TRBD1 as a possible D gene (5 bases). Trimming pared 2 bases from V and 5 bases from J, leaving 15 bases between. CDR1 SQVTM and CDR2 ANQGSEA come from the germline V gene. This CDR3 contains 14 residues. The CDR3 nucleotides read TGCAGCGTTGAACCCCATGGGGGAAGGACTGAAGCTTTCTTT. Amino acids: CSVEPHGGRTEAFF.

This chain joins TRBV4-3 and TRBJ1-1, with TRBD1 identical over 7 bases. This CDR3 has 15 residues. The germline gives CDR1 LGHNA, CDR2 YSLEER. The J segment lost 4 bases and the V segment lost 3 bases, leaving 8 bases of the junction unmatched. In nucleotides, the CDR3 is TGCGCCAGCAGCCAGGCCCGACAGGGCCGCACTGAAGCTTTCTTT. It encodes CASSQARQGRTEAFF.

In DNA form, the CDR3 reads TGTGCCAGCAGTGATCCGGGACTAGGTAACACCGGGGAGCTGTTTTTT. Its translation: CASSDPGLGNTGELFF. This rearrangement joins TRBV2 to TRBJ2-2, with 8 nucleotides matching TRBD2. V trimming: 3 bases; J trimming: 2 bases; junction bases outside the gene matches: 5. The CDR3 length is 16 residues. CDR1 and CDR2 from the germline V gene are SNHLY and FYNNEI.

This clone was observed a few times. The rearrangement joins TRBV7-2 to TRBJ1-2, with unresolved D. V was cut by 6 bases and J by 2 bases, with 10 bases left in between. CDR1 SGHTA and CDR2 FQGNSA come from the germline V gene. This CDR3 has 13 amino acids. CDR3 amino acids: CASSPQVNYGYTF. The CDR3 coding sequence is TGTGCCAGCAGTCCTCAGGTAAACTATGGCTACACCTTC.

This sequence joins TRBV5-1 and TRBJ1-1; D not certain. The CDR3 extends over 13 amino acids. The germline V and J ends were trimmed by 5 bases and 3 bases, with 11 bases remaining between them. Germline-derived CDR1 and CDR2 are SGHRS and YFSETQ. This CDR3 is CASRAGSDTEAFF. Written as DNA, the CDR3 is TGCGCCAGCAGGGCCGGGTCTGACACTGAAGCTTTCTTT. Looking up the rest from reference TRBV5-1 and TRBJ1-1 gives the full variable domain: KAGVTQTPRYLIKTRGQQVTLSCSPISGHRSVSWYQQTPGQGLQFLFEYFSETQRNKGNFPGRFSGRQFSNSRSEMNVSTLELGDSALYLCASRAGSDTEAFFGQGTRLTVV.

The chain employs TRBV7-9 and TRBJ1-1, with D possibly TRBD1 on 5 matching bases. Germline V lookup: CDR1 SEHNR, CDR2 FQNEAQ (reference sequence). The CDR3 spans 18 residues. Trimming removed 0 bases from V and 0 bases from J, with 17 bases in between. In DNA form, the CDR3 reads TGTGCCAGCAGCTTAGCAAATGGGGCGTACGGGGTGAACACTGAAGCTTTCTTT. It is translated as CASSLANGAYGVNTEAFF.

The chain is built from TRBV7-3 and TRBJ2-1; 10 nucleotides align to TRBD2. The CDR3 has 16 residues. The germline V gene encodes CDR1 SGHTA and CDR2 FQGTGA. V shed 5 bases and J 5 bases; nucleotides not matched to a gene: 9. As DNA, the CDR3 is TGTGCCAGCAGCAAACAGACTAGCGGGCTAAACAATGAGCAGTTCTTC. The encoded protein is CASSKQTSGLNNEQFF.

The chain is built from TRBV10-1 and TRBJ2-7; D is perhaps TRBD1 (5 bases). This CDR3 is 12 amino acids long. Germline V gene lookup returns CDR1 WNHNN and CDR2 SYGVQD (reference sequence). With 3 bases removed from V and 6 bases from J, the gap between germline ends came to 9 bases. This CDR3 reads CASSEGVSEQYF. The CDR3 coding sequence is TGCGCCAGCAGTGAAGGGGTTAGCGAGCAGTACTTC.

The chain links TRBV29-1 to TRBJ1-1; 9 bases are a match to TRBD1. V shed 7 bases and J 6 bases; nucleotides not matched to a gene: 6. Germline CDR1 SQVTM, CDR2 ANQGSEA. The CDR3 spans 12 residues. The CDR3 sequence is CSEVGDRAEAFF. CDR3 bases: TGCAGCGAGGTAGGGGACAGGGCTGAAGCTTTCTTT. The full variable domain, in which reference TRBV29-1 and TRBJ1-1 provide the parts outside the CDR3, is SAVISQKPSRDICQRGTSLTIQCQVDSQVTMMFWYRQQPGQSLTLIATANQGSEATYESGFVIDKFPISRPNLTFSTLTVSNMSPEDSSIYLCSEVGDRAEAFFGQGTRLTVV.

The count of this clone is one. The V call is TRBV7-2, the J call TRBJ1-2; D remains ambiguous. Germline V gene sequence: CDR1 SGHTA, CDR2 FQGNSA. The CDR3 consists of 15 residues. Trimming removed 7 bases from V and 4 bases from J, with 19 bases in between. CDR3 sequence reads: CASTPTGSLSYGYTF. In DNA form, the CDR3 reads TGTGCCAGCACCCCCACGGGGAGCCTTTCCTATGGCTACACCTTC. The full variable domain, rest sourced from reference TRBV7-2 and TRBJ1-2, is GAGVSQSPSNKVTEKGKDVELRCDPISGHTALYWYRQSLGQGLEFLIYFQGNSAPDKSGLPSDRFSAERTGGSVSTLTIQRTQQEDSAVYLCASTPTGSLSYGYTFGSGTRLTVV.

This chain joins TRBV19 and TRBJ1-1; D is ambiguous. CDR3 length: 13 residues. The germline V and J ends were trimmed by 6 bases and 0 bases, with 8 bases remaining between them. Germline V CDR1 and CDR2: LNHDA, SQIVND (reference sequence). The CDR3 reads CASRALLNTEAFF. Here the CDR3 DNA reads TGTGCCAGTAGGGCCCTATTGAACACTGAAGCTTTCTTT.

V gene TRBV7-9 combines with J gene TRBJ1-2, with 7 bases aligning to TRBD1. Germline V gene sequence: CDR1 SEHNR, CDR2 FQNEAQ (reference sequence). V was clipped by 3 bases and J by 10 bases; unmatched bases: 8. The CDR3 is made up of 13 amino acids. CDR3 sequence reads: CASSLTGPGDYTF. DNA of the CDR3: TGTGCCAGCAGCTTGACAGGGCCAGGGGACTACACCTTC.

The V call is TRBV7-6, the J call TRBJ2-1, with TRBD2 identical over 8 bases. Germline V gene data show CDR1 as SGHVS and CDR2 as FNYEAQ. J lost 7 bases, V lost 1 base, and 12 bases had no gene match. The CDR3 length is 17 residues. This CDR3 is CASSLGTVGRARNEQFF. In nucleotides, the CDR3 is TGTGCCAGCAGCTTAGGGACGGTCGGGAGGGCCAGGAATGAGCAGTTCTTC.

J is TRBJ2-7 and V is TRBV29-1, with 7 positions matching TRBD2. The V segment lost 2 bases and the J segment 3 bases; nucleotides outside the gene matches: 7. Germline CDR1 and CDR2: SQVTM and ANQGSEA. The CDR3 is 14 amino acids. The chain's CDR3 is CSVEKGRGDYEQYF. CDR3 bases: TGCAGCGTTGAAAAGGGGAGGGGAGACTACGAGCAGTACTTC.

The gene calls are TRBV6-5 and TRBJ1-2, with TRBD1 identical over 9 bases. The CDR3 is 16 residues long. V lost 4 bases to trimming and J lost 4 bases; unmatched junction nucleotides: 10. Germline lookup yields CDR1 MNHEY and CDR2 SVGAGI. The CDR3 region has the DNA TGTGCCAGCAGTTCCTGGACAGGGGTTTCGCTCTATGGCTACACCTTC. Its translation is CASSSWTGVSLYGYTF.

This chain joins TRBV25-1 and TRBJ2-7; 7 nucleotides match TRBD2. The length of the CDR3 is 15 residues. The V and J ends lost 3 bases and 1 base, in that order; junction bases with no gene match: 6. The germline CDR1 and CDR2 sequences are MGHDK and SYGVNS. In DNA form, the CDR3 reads TGTGCCAGCAGTGAGGCTAGCGGACCATCCTACGAGCAGTACTTC. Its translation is CASSEASGPSYEQYF.

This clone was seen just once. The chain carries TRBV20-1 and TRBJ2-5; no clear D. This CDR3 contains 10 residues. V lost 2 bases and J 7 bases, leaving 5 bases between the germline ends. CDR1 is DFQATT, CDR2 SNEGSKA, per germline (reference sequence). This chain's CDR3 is CSARRGTQYF. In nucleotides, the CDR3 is TGCAGTGCTAGACGAGGGACCCAGTACTTC.

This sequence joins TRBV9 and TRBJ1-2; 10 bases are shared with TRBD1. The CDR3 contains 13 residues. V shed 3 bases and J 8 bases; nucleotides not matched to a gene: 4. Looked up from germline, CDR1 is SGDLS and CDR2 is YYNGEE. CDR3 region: CASSADRGEGYTF. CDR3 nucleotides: TGTGCCAGCAGCGCGGACAGGGGGGAAGGCTACACCTTC.

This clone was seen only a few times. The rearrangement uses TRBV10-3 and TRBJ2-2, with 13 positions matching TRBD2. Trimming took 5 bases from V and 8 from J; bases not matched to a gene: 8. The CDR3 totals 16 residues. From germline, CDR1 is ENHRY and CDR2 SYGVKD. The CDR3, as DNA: TGTGCCATCAGTCCCTCCGGACTAGCGGGAGTGGGGGAGCTGTTTTTT. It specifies CAISPSGLAGVGELFF.

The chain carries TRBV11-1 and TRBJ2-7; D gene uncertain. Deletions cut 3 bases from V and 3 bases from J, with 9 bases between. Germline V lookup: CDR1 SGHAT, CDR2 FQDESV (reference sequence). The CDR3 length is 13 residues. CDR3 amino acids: CASSFAKNYEQYF. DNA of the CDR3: TGTGCCAGCAGCTTCGCGAAAAACTACGAGCAGTACTTC.

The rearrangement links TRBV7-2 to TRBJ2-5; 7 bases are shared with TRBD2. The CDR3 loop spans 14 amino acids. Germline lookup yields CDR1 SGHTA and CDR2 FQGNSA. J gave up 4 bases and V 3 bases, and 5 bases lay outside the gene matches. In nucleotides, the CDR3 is TGTGCCAGCAGCTTCCAGGGCGGGGGAGAGACCCAGTACTTC. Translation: CASSFQGGGETQYF.

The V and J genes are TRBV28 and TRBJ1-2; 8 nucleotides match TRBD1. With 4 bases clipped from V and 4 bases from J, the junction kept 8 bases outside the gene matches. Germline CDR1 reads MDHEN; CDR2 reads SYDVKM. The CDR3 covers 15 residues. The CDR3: CASSSAQGAPYGYTF. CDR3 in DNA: TGTGCCAGCAGTTCAGCCCAGGGGGCCCCCTATGGCTACACCTTC.